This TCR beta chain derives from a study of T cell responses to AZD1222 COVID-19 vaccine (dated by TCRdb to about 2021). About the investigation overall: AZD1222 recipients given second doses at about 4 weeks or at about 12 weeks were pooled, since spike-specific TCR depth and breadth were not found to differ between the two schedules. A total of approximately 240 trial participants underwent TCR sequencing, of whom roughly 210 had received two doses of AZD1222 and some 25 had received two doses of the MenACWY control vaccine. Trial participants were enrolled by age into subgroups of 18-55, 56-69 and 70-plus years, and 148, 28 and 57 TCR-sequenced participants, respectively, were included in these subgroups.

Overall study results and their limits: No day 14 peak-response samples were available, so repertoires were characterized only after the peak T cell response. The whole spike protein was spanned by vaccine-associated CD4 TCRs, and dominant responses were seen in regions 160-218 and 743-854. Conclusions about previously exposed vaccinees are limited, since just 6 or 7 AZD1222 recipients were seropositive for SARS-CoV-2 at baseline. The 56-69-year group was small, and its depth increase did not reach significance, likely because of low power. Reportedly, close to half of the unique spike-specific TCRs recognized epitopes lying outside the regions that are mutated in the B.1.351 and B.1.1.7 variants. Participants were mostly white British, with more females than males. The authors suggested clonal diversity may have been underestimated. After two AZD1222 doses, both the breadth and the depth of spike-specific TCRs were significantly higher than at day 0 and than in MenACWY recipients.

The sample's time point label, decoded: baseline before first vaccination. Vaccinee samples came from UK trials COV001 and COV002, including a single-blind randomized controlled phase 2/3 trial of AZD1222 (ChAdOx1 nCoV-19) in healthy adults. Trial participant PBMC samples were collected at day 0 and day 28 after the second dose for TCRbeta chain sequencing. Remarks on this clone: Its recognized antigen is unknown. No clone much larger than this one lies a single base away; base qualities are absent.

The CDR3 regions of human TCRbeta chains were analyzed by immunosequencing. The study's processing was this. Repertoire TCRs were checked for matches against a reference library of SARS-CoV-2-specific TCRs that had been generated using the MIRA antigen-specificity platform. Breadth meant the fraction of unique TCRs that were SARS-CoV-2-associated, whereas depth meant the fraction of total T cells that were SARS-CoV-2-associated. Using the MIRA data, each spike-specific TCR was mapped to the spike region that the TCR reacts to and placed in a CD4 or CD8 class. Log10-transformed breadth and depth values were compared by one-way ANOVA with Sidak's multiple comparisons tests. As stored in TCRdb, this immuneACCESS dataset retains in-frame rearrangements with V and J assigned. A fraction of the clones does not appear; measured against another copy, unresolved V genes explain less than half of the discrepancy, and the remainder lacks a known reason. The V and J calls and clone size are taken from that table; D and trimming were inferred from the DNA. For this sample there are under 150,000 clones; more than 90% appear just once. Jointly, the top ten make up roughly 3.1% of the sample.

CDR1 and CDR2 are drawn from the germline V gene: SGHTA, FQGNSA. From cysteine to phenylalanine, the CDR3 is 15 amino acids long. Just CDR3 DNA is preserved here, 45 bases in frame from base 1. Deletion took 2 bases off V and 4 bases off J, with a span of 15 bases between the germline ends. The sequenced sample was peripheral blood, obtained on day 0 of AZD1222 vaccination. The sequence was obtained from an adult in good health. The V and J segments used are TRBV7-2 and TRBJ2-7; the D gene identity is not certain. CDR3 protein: CASSLSPPPGYEQYF. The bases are TGTGCCAGCAGCTTAAGTCCCCCTCCGGGTTACGAGCAGTACTTC.